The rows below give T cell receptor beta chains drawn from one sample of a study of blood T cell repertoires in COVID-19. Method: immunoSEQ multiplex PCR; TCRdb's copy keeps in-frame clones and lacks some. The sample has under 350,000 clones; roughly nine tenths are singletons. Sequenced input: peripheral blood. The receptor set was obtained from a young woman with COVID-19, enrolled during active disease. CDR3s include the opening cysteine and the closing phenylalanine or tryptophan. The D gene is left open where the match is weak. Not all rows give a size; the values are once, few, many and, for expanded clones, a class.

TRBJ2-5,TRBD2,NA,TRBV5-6,CASSFASGGEETQYF,TGTGCCAGCAGCTTCGCTAGCGGGGGGGAAGAGACCCAGTACTTC
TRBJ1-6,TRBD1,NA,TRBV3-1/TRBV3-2,CASSPGQYNSPLHF,TGTGCCAGCAGCCCGGGACAGTATAATTCACCCCTCCACTTT
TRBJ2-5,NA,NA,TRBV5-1,CASSLVEEQETQYF,TGCGCCAGCAGCTTGGTGGAGGAACAAGAGACCCAGTACTTC
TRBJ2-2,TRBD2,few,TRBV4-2,CASSQVRKRGGQTGELFF,TGTGCCAGCAGCCAAGTCCGAAAGCGGGGGGGCCAAACCGGGGAGCTGTTTTTT
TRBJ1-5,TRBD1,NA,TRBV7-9,CASSLGQGVGRQPQHF,TGTGCCAGCAGCTTAGGACAGGGGGTCGGAAGACAGCCCCAGCATTTT
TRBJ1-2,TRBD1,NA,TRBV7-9,CASSTGAPYGYTF,TGTGCCAGCAGCACAGGGGCCCCATATGGCTACACCTTC
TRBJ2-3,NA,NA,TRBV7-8,CASSLEEGWWGDTQYF,TGTGCCAGCAGCTTAGAAGAGGGATGGTGGGGAGATACGCAGTATTTT
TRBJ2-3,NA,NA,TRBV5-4,CASTMDTQITDTQYF,TGTGCCAGTACCATGGACACCCAAATCACAGATACGCAGTATTTT
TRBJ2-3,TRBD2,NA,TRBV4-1,CASSQDVPGTSYTDTQYF,TGCGCCAGCAGCCAAGACGTTCCCGGGACTAGTTATACAGATACGCAGTATTTT
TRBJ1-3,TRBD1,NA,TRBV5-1,CASSWAGTVEDTIYF,TGCGCCAGCAGCTGGGCCGGGACAGTGGAAGACACCATATATTTT
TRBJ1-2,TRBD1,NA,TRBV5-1,CASSLGGQGAYGYTF,TGCGCCAGCAGCTTGGGTGGACAGGGGGCCTATGGCTACACCTTC
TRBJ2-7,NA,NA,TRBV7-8,CASSLEGGAGETYEQYF,TGTGCCAGCAGCTTAGAGGGGGGGGCAGGCGAAACCTACGAGCAGTACTTC
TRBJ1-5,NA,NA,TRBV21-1,CASSPTDREGNQPQHF,TGTGCCAGCAGCCCTACGGACAGGGAGGGCAATCAGCCCCAGCATTTT
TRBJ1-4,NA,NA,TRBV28,CASSSRNEKLFF,TGTGCCAGCAGCTCTCGTAATGAAAAACTGTTTTTT
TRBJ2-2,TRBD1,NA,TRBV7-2,CASRTGTGGPGELFF,TGTGCCAGCAGAACCGGGACAGGGGGCCCCGGGGAGCTGTTTTTT
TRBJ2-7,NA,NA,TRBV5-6,CASSLPGYEQYF,TGTGCCAGCAGCTTGCCCGGCTACGAGCAGTACTTC
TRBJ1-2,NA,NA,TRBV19,CASSTNNRGGYTF,TGTGCCAGTAGTACGAATAATAGGGGCGGCTACACCTTC
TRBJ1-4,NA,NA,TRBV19,CASKWGTATNEKLFF,TGTGCCAGTAAATGGGGCACTGCAACTAATGAAAAACTGTTTTTT
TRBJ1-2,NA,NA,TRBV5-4,CASSSDSYYGYTF,TGTGCCAGCAGCTCTGACAGCTACTATGGCTACACCTTC
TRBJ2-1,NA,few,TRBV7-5,CVRSFPAGRSYNEQFF,TGTGTCAGAAGCTTCCCAGCGGGGCGGTCCTACAATGAGCAGTTCTTC
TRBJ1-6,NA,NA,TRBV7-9,CASSWEGGRPLHF,TGTGCCAGCAGTTGGGAAGGGGGTCGCCCCCTCCACTTT
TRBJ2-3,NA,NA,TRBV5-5,CASSRTSSTLSSDTQYF,TGTGCCAGCAGCCGGACTTCCAGTACTCTTTCGTCCGATACGCAGTATTTT
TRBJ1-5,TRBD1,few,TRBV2,CASSAYGDRIPHF,TGTGCCAGCAGCGCTTACGGGGACAGGATTCCCCATTTT
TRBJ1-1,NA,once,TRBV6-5,CASGRITEAFF,TGTGCCAGCGGGAGGATTACTGAAGCTTTCTTT
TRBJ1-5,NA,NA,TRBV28,CASSLQENQPQHF,TGTGCCAGCAGTTTACAGGAAAATCAGCCCCAGCATTTT
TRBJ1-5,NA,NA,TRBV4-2,CASSPPAGGQPQHF,TGTGCCAGCAGCCCCCCGGCCGGGGGTCAGCCCCAGCATTTT
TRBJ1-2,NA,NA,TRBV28,CASSLRDYGYTF,TGTGCCAGCAGTTTGAGGGACTATGGCTACACCTTC
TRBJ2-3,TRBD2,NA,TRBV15,CATSPGRGADTQYF,TGTGCCACCAGCCCCGGACGGGGGGCAGATACGCAGTATTTT
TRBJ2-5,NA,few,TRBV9,CASSAGLETQYF,TGTGCCAGCAGCGCAGGGTTGGAGACCCAGTACTTC
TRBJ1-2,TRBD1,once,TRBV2,CASTVGQGANGYTF,TGTGCCAGCACTGTAGGACAGGGGGCAAATGGCTACACCTTC
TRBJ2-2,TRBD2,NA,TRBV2,CASSEERGGTGELFF,TGTGCCAGCAGTGAAGAACGGGGGGGCACCGGGGAGCTGTTTTTT